The 19 T cell receptor beta chains presented below share a single source sample, sequenced in a study of blood T cells in healthy people across ages. The second PCR ran about 6 to 12 cycles with a sample-barcoded 5' primer and J-beta primers. TCRdb reprocessed the 5' RACE reads with MiXCR, giving one entry per CDR3 protein. The sample lists approximately 1,100,000 distinct CDR3 sequences, 40% to 55% seen once, with 18% in the top ten. Material for sequencing was blood. These receptors were taken from a woman between 55 and 75 years old in good health.

This clonotype was seen a few times. The rearrangement links TRBV4-1 to TRBJ2-3; TRBD2 is a possible D gene (5 bases). Germline CDR1 reads MGHRA; CDR2 reads YSYEKL. Trimming took 3 bases from V and 6 from J, leaving 7 bases between them. This CDR3 comprises 12 residues. For the CDR3, the DNA is TGCGCCAGCAGCCACGGGGATGATACGCAGTATTTT. Residues: CASSHGDDTQYF.

The J gene is TRBJ2-7, the V gene TRBV20-1; perhaps TRBD1 as D (6 bases). The V end lost 5 bases, the J end lost 7 bases, and 12 bases lay between the germline ends. Germline V lookup: CDR1 DFQATT, CDR2 SNEGSKA (reference sequence). The CDR3 extends over 11 amino acids. CDR3 sequence reads: CSAELQGEQYF. The CDR3 DNA reads TGCAGTGCTGAGCTACAGGGAGAGCAGTACTTC.

The chain joins TRBV10-3 to TRBJ2-5; no clear D gene. V was shortened by 6 bases and J by 2 bases, with 7 bases between the two germline ends. Germline V gene sequence: CDR1 ENHRY, CDR2 SYGVKD. The CDR3 is 12 amino acids. The CDR3 is CAISVTQETQYF. The DNA for the CDR3 is TGTGCCATCAGCGTCACGCAAGAGACCCAGTACTTC.

This clonotype came up many times. The V call is TRBV4-2, the J call TRBJ2-5, with D uncertain. Trimming removed 0 bases from V and 4 bases from J, with 6 bases in between. Per germline, CDR1 LGHNA and CDR2 YNFKEQ. The CDR3 spans 13 residues. CDR3 nucleotides: TGTGCCAGCAGCCAAGACCCGGGAGAGACCCAGTACTTC. Residues: CASSQDPGETQYF.

This chain uses TRBV15 with TRBJ2-3; the D gene is possibly TRBD1 (6 bases). In germline, CDR1 is LNHNV, CDR2 YYDKDF (reference sequence). The ends were cut back, 8 bases at V and 0 bases at J, with 12 bases in the middle. The CDR3 spans 14 residues. The CDR3 nucleotides read TGTGCCACCGGGCAGGGGCGAAGCACAGATACGCAGTATTTT. The encoded protein is CATGQGRSTDTQYF.

The V and J genes are TRBV29-1 and TRBJ2-1; tentatively, D is TRBD2 (6 bases). With 3 bases removed from V and 7 bases from J, the gap between germline ends came to 22 bases. The CDR3 spans 16 residues. Germline values: CDR1 SQVTM, CDR2 ANQGSEA. CDR3 DNA sequence: TGCAGCGTTGACCCCTACACGGGAGCAAGGGGTAATGAGCAGTTCTTC. Amino acids: CSVDPYTGARGNEQFF.

The J gene is TRBJ2-7, the V gene TRBV14; the match to TRBD1 covers 8 bases. CDR3 size: 14 residues. With 3 bases clipped from V and 2 bases from J, the junction kept 3 bases outside the gene matches. Germline V gene data show CDR1 as SGHDN and CDR2 as FVKESK. In DNA, the CDR3 is TGTGCCAGCAGCCACAGGGGGCTGACCTACGAGCAGTACTTC. Protein sequence: CASSHRGLTYEQYF.

The rearrangement links TRBV11-2 to TRBJ1-4; perhaps TRBD1 as D (6 bases). With 6 bases removed from V and 8 bases from J, the gap between germline ends came to 16 bases. Germline values: CDR1 SGHAT, CDR2 FQNNGV. CDR3 length equals 14 residues. The CDR3, as DNA: TGTGCCAGCAGACAACAGGGTTGGGGAGAAAAACTGTTTTTT. This translates into CASRQQGWGEKLFF.

The rearrangement links TRBV27 to TRBJ2-3; 7 bases align to TRBD1. Trimming took 3 bases from V and 2 from J; bases not matched to a gene: 5. The CDR3 has 15 amino acids. Germline CDR1 and CDR2: MNHEY and SMNVEV (reference sequence). The CDR3 spells CASSFGDRYTDTQYF. CDR3 in DNA: TGTGCCAGCAGTTTCGGGGACAGATACACAGATACGCAGTATTTT.

This chain joins TRBV24-1 and TRBJ2-7; 10 nucleotides line up with TRBD2. Germline V CDR1 and CDR2: KGHDR, SFDVKD. J lost 2 bases, V lost 0 bases, and 3 bases had no gene match. The CDR3 loop spans 16 amino acids. CDR3 region: CATSDLPSGRTYEQYF. The CDR3 DNA reads TGTGCCACCAGTGATTTGCCTAGCGGGAGAACCTACGAGCAGTACTTC.

The gene calls are TRBV12-5 and TRBJ2-5; 11 nucleotides match TRBD2. The ends lost 0 bases at V and 2 bases at J; junction bases unmatched: 2. The CDR3 runs to 16 residues. Germline assignment: CDR1 LGHNT and CDR2 FRNRAP. The CDR3 DNA reads TGTGCTAGTGGTTTGGTTACTAGCGGGAGACAAGAGACCCAGTACTTC. Protein product: CASGLVTSGRQETQYF.

This clonotype was observed many times. V is TRBV12-3 or TRBV12-4 and J is TRBJ2-5; 10 positions agree with TRBD2. Trimming at V came to 6 bases and at J to 6 bases, leaving 7 bases not matched to a gene. This CDR3 has 14 residues. The CDR3 DNA reads TGTGCCAGCAGCAGTCTAGCGGGAGACAAGACCCAGTACTTC. Translating it yields CASSSLAGDKTQYF.

The V gene is TRBV5-1, the J gene TRBJ2-5; D remains unclear. Per the germline V gene, CDR1 is SGHRS and CDR2 is YFSETQ. The V gene lost 4 bases and the J gene lost 10 bases, with 23 bases spanning the gap. The CDR3 is 15 amino acids. CDR3 region: CASSETPGYTVSQYF. The CDR3 bases are TGCGCCAGCAGCGAGACGCCGGGCTATACGGTTAGCCAGTACTTC.

This clonotype was observed a handful of times. The gene calls are TRBV7-6 and TRBJ1-5; tentatively, D is TRBD1 (5 bases). This CDR3 spans 16 amino acids. Trimming pared 1 base from V and 7 bases from J, leaving 17 bases between. Germline V gene sequence: CDR1 SGHVS, CDR2 FNYEAQ. CDR3 region: CASSLGGDPRVQPQHF. As DNA, the CDR3 is TGTGCCAGCAGCTTAGGGGGTGATCCCAGGGTCCAGCCCCAGCATTTT.

This clonotype was detected a few times. The CDR3 here is CASSGAGTTYEQYF. Here the CDR3 DNA reads TGCGCCAGCAGTGGTGCCGGGACCACCTACGAGCAGTACTTC. The V and J genes are TRBV10-2 and TRBJ2-7, with D tentatively TRBD1 or TRBD2 (5 bases each). This CDR3 has 14 amino acids. Germline V gene sequence: CDR1 WSHSY, CDR2 SAAADI. Trimming left V 4 bases short and J 2 bases short, with 12 bases between.

This clonotype was seen a few times. V is TRBV7-6 and J is TRBJ2-1; 12 positions match TRBD2. Germline assignment: CDR1 SGHVS and CDR2 FNYEAQ. The CDR3 totals 17 residues. V lost 4 bases and J lost 0; bases outside the gene matches: 4. The CDR3, as DNA: TGTGCCAGCAGCTCCCCGACTAGCGGGAGCTCCTACAATGAGCAGTTCTTC. Translated, it gives CASSSPTSGSSYNEQFF.

This clonotype was recorded a few times. This chain's CDR3 is CSARSPTPGPTSGANVLTF. The CDR3 DNA sequence: TGCAGTGCTAGATCTCCAACACCGGGACCGACCTCTGGGGCCAACGTCCTGACTTTC. The chain recombines TRBV20-1 with TRBJ2-6; D possibly matches TRBD1 or TRBD2 (5 bases each). CDR3 size: 19 residues. The germline CDR1 and CDR2 sequences are DFQATT and SNEGSKA (reference sequence). V was cut by 2 bases and J by 0 bases, with 20 bases left in between.

This clonotype was observed a single time. The V gene is TRBV20-1, the J gene TRBJ2-1; 7 positions agree with TRBD2. Germline CDR1 reads DFQATT; CDR2 reads SNEGSKA (reference sequence). The V and J ends lost 0 bases and 2 bases, in that order; junction bases with no gene match: 10. This CDR3 region has 17 residues. The CDR3 here is CSARDYGGRAAYNEQFF. The DNA for the CDR3 is TGCAGTGCTAGAGACTACGGGGGGAGGGCGGCCTACAATGAGCAGTTCTTC.

Concerning this clonotype: One end of the junction is discordant with germline, which a read error may explain. The genes are TRBV28 and TRBJ2-7; 7 bases are shared with TRBD2. CDR3 length equals 15 residues. The germline CDR1 and CDR2 sequences are MDHEN and SYDVKM. CDR3 region: CASSSQRGDSYERYF. DNA of the CDR3: TGTGCCAGCAGTTCCCAGCGGGGAGACTCCTACGAGCGGTACTTC.